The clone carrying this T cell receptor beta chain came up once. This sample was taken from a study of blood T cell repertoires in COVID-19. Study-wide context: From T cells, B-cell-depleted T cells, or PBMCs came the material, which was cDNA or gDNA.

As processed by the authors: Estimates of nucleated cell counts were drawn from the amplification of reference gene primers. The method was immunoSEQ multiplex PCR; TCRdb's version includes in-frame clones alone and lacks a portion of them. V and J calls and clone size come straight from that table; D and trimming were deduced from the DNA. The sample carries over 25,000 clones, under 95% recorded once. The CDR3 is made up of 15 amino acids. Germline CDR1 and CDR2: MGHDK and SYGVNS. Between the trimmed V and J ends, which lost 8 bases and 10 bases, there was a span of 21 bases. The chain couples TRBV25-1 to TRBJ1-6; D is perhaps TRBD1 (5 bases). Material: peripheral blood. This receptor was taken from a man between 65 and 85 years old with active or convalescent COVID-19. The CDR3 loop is CASGGELGGGSPLHF. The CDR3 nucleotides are TGTGCCAGCGGCGGCGAGTTGGGGGGAGGGTCACCCCTCCACTTT.